Below, 21 T cell receptor beta chains from the same sample are listed, as sequenced in a study of blood T cell repertoires in COVID-19. Libraries were prepared by immunoSEQ multiplex PCR; TCRdb keeps only in-frame clonotypes and omits some of them. This table has about 40,000 clones, approximately 83% appearing once. The sequenced material came from peripheral blood. The receptors here all came from a woman between 55 and 75 years old with acute or convalescent COVID-19.

The CDR3: CASSRDRVNTEAFF. The CDR3 nucleotides read TGTGCCAGCAGTAGGGACAGGGTGAACACTGAAGCTTTCTTT. The rearrangement joins TRBV27 to TRBJ1-1; the match to TRBD1 covers 9 bases. The trim removed 5 bases at V and 0 bases at J, leaving 1 base unmatched. This CDR3 has 14 amino acids. Germline assignment: CDR1 MNHEY and CDR2 SMNVEV (reference sequence).

V gene TRBV14 combines with J gene TRBJ1-1; D is perhaps TRBD1 (6 bases). Germline V gives CDR1 SGHDN, CDR2 FVKESK. The CDR3 spans 12 residues. V lost 2 bases, J lost 7 bases, and 8 bases lay in between. CDR3 sequence (DNA): TGTGCCAGCAGCCAACAGGGGTTTGAAGCTTTCTTT. Its protein product is CASSQQGFEAFF.

This chain connects TRBV6-1 to TRBJ2-1; 7 bases map to TRBD1. The CDR3 consists of 15 residues. Germline CDR1 is MNHNS and CDR2 is SASEGT. V lost 1 base and J lost 4; bases outside the gene matches: 4. CDR3 in amino acids: CASSEGDRVYNEQFF. DNA of the CDR3: TGTGCCAGCAGTGAAGGCGACAGGGTTTACAATGAGCAGTTCTTC.

The chain is built from TRBV19 and TRBJ2-1; TRBD1 agrees at 12 bases. V dropped 10 bases and J dropped 7; count of bases not matched to a gene: 17. Germline CDR1 LNHDA, CDR2 SQIVND (reference sequence). This CDR3 has 17 residues. The CDR3 nucleotides are TGTGCCACTGAGGGGACAGGGGGCGGGATTCTCCGGAATGAGCAGTTCTTC. Protein: CATEGTGGGILRNEQFF.

The chain recombines TRBV12-3 or TRBV12-4 with TRBJ2-7, with D tentatively TRBD2 (5 bases). The CDR3 length is 12 residues. Trimming removed 6 bases at V and 1 base at J, with 7 bases between. The CDR3 sequence is CASSDYSYEQYF. In DNA form, the CDR3 reads TGTGCCAGCAGCGACTATTCCTACGAGCAGTACTTC.

The rearrangement uses TRBV9 and TRBJ1-3, with a possible D match to TRBD1 (5 bases). The germline V gene encodes CDR1 SGDLS and CDR2 YYNGEE. V dropped 0 bases and J dropped 0 bases, with 10 bases sitting between them. This CDR3 is 16 amino acids long. Here the CDR3 DNA reads TGTGCCAGCAGCGTAGGAAACGGGGGCTCTGGAAACACCATATATTTT. Its protein is CASSVGNGGSGNTIYF.

The gene calls are TRBV11-2 and TRBJ2-7; 10 positions agree with TRBD2. CDR3 length: 17 residues. The germline CDR1 and CDR2 sequences are SGHAT and FQNNGV. V lost 4 bases and J lost 2; bases outside the gene matches: 11. CDR3 residues: CASSSLAGVFRAYEQYF. The CDR3 bases are TGTGCCAGCAGCTCGCTAGCGGGAGTTTTTAGGGCCTACGAGCAGTACTTC.

Turning to this clone: Within the sample, other DNA sequences also encode this same CDR3. The V call is TRBV5-1, the J call TRBJ2-3; the D gene is possibly TRBD1 (5 bases). The CDR3 runs to 14 residues. V lost 5 bases and J lost 0, with 10 bases in between. CDR1 SGHRS and CDR2 YFSETQ come from the germline V gene. The DNA for the CDR3 is TGCGCCAGCAGGAGACAGACTAGCACAGATACGCAGTATTTT. It codes for CASRRQTSTDTQYF.

By sample fraction, this clone is medium-sized. The V gene is TRBV7-9, the J gene TRBJ2-1; 10 nucleotides match TRBD2. V dropped 5 bases and J dropped 6; count of bases not matched to a gene: 13. The germline V gene has CDR1 SEHNR and CDR2 FQNEAQ (reference sequence). The CDR3 covers 17 residues. Written as DNA, the CDR3 is TGTGCCAGCAGCAGTAAGAGGCTAGCGGGGGCTTCCAATGAGCAGTTCTTC. Translated, it gives CASSSKRLAGASNEQFF.

This chain uses TRBV5-1 with TRBJ2-5, with D perhaps TRBD2 (6 bases). Trimming took off 4 bases at V and 5 bases at J, with 9 bases between the two ends. Germline V gene data show CDR1 as SGHRS and CDR2 as YFSETQ. The CDR3 sequence is 12 residues long. CDR3 sequence reads: CASSQGRETQYF. The CDR3 nucleotides read TGCGCCAGCAGCCAAGGGAGGGAGACCCAGTACTTC.

This clone was counted only a few times. CDR3 in amino acids: CASSEGGFWGAGELFF. The CDR3 region has the DNA TGTGCCAGCAGTGAAGGAGGGTTTTGGGGTGCCGGGGAGCTGTTTTTT. The rearrangement uses TRBV2 and TRBJ2-2; D may be TRBD2 (5 bases). Germline CDR1 SNHLY, CDR2 FYNNEI. The length of the CDR3 is 16 residues. V was pared by 1 base and J by 6 bases, with 15 bases between.

V is TRBV4-1 and J is TRBJ2-1; TRBD2 aligns across 13 bases. V lost 4 bases and J lost 2; bases outside the gene matches: 2. CDR3 length: 16 residues. Per the germline V gene, CDR1 is MGHRA and CDR2 is YSYEKL. The CDR3: CASSPGLAGAYNEQFF. CDR3 DNA: TGCGCCAGCAGCCCCGGACTAGCGGGGGCCTACAATGAGCAGTTCTTC.

The V and J genes are TRBV18 and TRBJ2-3; D may be TRBD2 (5 bases). The germline V gene encodes CDR1 KGHSH and CDR2 LQKENI. V was clipped by 5 bases and J by 0 bases, with 12 bases between them. The CDR3 loop spans 15 amino acids. The CDR3 is CASSTATGSTDTQYF. DNA for the CDR3: TGTGCCAGCTCAACGGCGACGGGGAGCACAGATACGCAGTATTTT.

J is TRBJ1-1 and V is TRBV9, with D maybe TRBD1 (6 bases). The germline V gene has CDR1 SGDLS and CDR2 YYNGEE. Trimming shortened V by 0 bases and J by 4 bases, and 13 bases separated the two germline ends. CDR3 size: 15 residues. CDR3 sequence: CASSVDSGASTEAFF. CDR3 DNA sequence: TGTGCCAGCAGCGTAGATTCAGGGGCGAGCACTGAAGCTTTCTTT. The variable domain in full, completed from reference TRBV9 and TRBJ1-1, reads DSGVTQTPKHLITATGQRVTLRCSPRSGDLSVYWYQQSLDQGLQFLIQYYNGEERAKGNILERFSAQQFPDLHSELNLSSLELGDSALYFCASSVDSGASTEAFFGQGTRLTVV.

This sequence joins TRBV15 and TRBJ1-2; 8 bases align to TRBD1. The CDR3 length is 13 residues. The germline V gene encodes CDR1 LNHNV and CDR2 YYDKDF (reference sequence). V trimming: 0 bases; J trimming: 8 bases; junction bases outside the gene matches: 2. The chain's CDR3 is CATSRDRTGGYTF. The CDR3 nucleotides are TGTGCCACCAGCAGAGATCGGACAGGGGGCTACACCTTC.

The chain combines TRBV5-8 with TRBJ1-5, with D possibly being TRBD1 (6 bases). Germline CDR1 SGHTS, CDR2 YDEGEE. V gave up 4 bases and J gave up 0 bases, with 17 bases separating them. The CDR3 covers 17 residues. Written as DNA, the CDR3 is TGTGCCAGCAGCGTCCCCGGGACAACCTATAGCAATCAGCCCCAGCATTTT. This gives the protein CASSVPGTTYSNQPQHF.

V is TRBV5-1 and J is TRBJ2-3, with D uncertain. Germline CDR1 and CDR2: SGHRS and YFSETQ. Trimming shortened V by 0 bases and J by 1 base, and 9 bases separated the two germline ends. The CDR3 spans 15 residues. The CDR3 nucleotides are TGCGCCAGCAGCTTGGATGCGGCCGGCACAGATACGCAGTATTTT. This encodes CASSLDAAGTDTQYF. Drawing the rest from reference TRBV5-1 and TRBJ2-3, the complete variable domain is KAGVTQTPRYLIKTRGQQVTLSCSPISGHRSVSWYQQTPGQGLQFLFEYFSETQRNKGNFPGRFSGRQFSNSRSEMNVSTLELGDSALYLCASSLDAAGTDTQYFGPGTRLTVL.

The V and J genes are TRBV28 and TRBJ1-2; D call uncertain. The CDR3 runs to 15 residues. CDR1 is MDHEN, CDR2 SYDVKM, per germline. Between the trimmed V and J ends, which lost 6 bases and 2 bases, there was a span of 16 bases. The CDR3 nucleotides read TGTGCCAGCAGCAGCCGAGGAGGAGTGAACTATGGCTACACCTTC. It yields the protein CASSSRGGVNYGYTF.

The chain links TRBV6-6 to TRBJ2-1, with 7 bases that match TRBD1. CDR1 and CDR2 (germline): MNHNY, SVGAGI (reference sequence). The CDR3 is made up of 16 amino acids. V shed 6 bases, J shed 5 bases, and the junction held 13 bases outside the gene matches. CDR3 sequence: CASRETGAGGHNEQFF. Here the CDR3 DNA reads TGTGCCAGCAGGGAAACAGGGGCTGGTGGGCACAATGAGCAGTTCTTC.

This clone was observed a handful of times. The chain joins TRBV5-6 to TRBJ2-7, with 12 bases that match TRBD2. Per the germline V gene, CDR1 is SGHDT and CDR2 is YYEEEE. V was clipped by 3 bases and J by 3 bases; unmatched bases: 7. This CDR3 is 16 amino acids long. The CDR3 coding sequence is TGTGCCAGCAGCTCCCGACTAGCGGGAGTTATCTACGAGCAGTACTTC. Protein: CASSSRLAGVIYEQYF.

V is TRBV5-5 and J is TRBJ1-6; 8 bases align to TRBD1. The V gene end was trimmed by 0 bases and the J gene end by 5 bases; junction bases not matched to a gene: 1. This CDR3 has 15 amino acids. Germline CDR1 and CDR2: SGHKS and YYEKEE (reference sequence). CDR3 sequence (DNA): TGTGCCAGCAGCTTGGTACAGGGGGATAATTCACCCCTCCACTTT. Its protein is CASSLVQGDNSPLHF. The complete variable domain, with remaining parts taken from reference TRBV5-5 and TRBJ1-6, reads DAGVTQSPTHLIKTRGQQVTLRCSPISGHKSVSWYQQVLGQGPQFIFQYYEKEERGRGNFPDRFSARQFPNYSSELNVNALLLGDSALYLCASSLVQGDNSPLHFGNGTRLTVT.